Shown below are 20 T cell receptor beta chains from a single sample sequenced in a study of T cell responses to AZD1222 COVID-19 vaccine. Repertoires were generated with immunoSEQ multiplex PCR, while TCRdb's copy carries only in-frame clones and drops some. In the table there are 100,000 or so clones, 92% of which are singletons. The specimen was peripheral blood, collected 28 days after the second AZD1222 dose. These receptors came from an adult who received the AZD1222 COVID-19 vaccine.

The CDR3 here is CASSQGAQGYTF. CDR3 sequence (DNA): TGTGCCAGCAGCCAGGGGGCGCAGGGCTACACCTTC. This chain links TRBV27 with TRBJ1-2; 8 bases are a match to TRBD1. The CDR3 runs to 12 residues. Germline V gives CDR1 MNHEY, CDR2 SMNVEV (reference sequence). V lost 6 bases and J lost 8; bases outside the gene matches: 5.

V and J are TRBV5-4 and TRBJ1-4; D remains unclear. Trimming removed 0 bases at V and 5 bases at J, with 23 bases between. This CDR3 is 19 amino acids long. CDR1 is SGHNT and CDR2 is YYREEE in the germline V gene (reference sequence). The CDR3 nucleotides are TGTGCCAGCAGCTTGGAAAGCGTCTGGGAGCGTTTGGGGAATGAAAAACTGTTTTTT. Translating it yields CASSLESVWERLGNEKLFF.

This rearrangement joins TRBV19 to TRBJ2-7; D is ambiguous. The V gene's germline CDR1 is LNHDA and CDR2 SQIVND (reference sequence). There are 16 residues in the CDR3. The ends were cut back, 4 bases at V and 3 bases at J, with 19 bases in the middle. CDR3 region: CASSSPLGIAGYEQYF. The CDR3 bases are TGTGCCAGTAGTAGCCCCTTGGGAATAGCCGGCTACGAGCAGTACTTC.

The chain combines TRBV11-3 with TRBJ1-2, with no clear D. Between the trimmed V and J ends, which lost 1 base and 5 bases, there was a span of 14 bases. CDR3 length: 15 residues. Germline loops: CDR1 SGHNT, CDR2 YENEEA. Here the CDR3 DNA reads TGTGCCAGCAGCTTAGGGGCCTGGGCATGGTATGGCTACACCTTC. Residues: CASSLGAWAWYGYTF.

This chain joins TRBV7-2 and TRBJ1-1, with D perhaps TRBD1 (5 bases). There are 13 residues in the CDR3. Between the trimmed V and J ends, which lost 2 bases and 4 bases, there was a span of 8 bases. CDR1 is SGHTA and CDR2 is FQGNSA in the germline V gene. The CDR3 nucleotides are TGTGCCAGCAGCTTAATACAGGCCACTGAAGCTTTCTTT. It yields the protein CASSLIQATEAFF.

The chain carries TRBV18 and TRBJ1-1, with 10 positions matching TRBD1. CDR1 KGHSH and CDR2 LQKENI come from the germline V gene. V lost 4 bases, J lost 7 bases, and 3 bases stayed unmatched. CDR3 length: 13 residues. CDR3 DNA sequence: TGTGCCAGCTCACGACAGGGGGCGGGTGAAGCTTTCTTT. Translated, it gives CASSRQGAGEAFF. The full variable domain, completed using reference TRBV18 and TRBJ1-1, is NAGVMQNPRHLVRRRGQEARLRCSPMKGHSHVYWYRQLPEEGLKFMVYLQKENIIDESGMPKERFSAEFPKEGPSILRIQQVVRGDSAAYFCASSRQGAGEAFFGQGTRLTVV.

V usage is TRBV5-1 and J usage is TRBJ1-4; TRBD1 matches 7 bases. Germline CDR1 and CDR2: SGHRS and YFSETQ. CDR3 length: 15 amino acids. Trimming took 6 bases from V and 7 from J; bases not matched to a gene: 12. The CDR3 here is CASKYLQGNSEKLFF. CDR3 DNA: TGCGCCAGCAAATACCTACAGGGGAATAGTGAAAAACTGTTTTTT.

In its sample, this clone was seen once. The V gene is TRBV19, the J gene TRBJ1-5; D gene ambiguous. V dropped 3 bases and J dropped 2 bases, with 8 bases sitting between them. The germline V gene encodes CDR1 LNHDA and CDR2 SQIVND (reference sequence). CDR3 length equals 14 residues. In nucleotides, the CDR3 is TGTGCCAGTAGTATGAGGGCGGGCAATCAGCCCCAGCATTTT. This codes for CASSMRAGNQPQHF.

This chain joins TRBV9 and TRBJ1-1; the D is unclear. Germline assignment: CDR1 SGDLS and CDR2 YYNGEE. The CDR3 totals 15 residues. V was cut by 4 bases and J by 5 bases, with 18 bases left in between. The CDR3 bases are TGTGCCAGCAGCCTAAGAACGGGTGAAAGGACTGAAGCTTTCTTT. Its protein is CASSLRTGERTEAFF.

The chain carries TRBV6-6 and TRBJ1-2; D perhaps matches TRBD1 (5 bases). Germline CDR1 reads MNHNY; CDR2 reads SVGAGI (reference sequence). This CDR3 spans 13 amino acids. The ends were cut back, 6 bases at V and 0 bases at J, with 8 bases in the middle. CDR3 loop: CASRDTTNYGYTF. CDR3 sequence (DNA): TGTGCCAGCAGGGACACCACTAACTATGGCTACACCTTC.

This chain links TRBV5-1 with TRBJ2-1, with 9 bases that match TRBD1. Germline V gene data show CDR1 as SGHRS and CDR2 as YFSETQ. The V gene end was trimmed by 3 bases and the J gene end by 4 bases; junction bases not matched to a gene: 11. CDR3 length: 17 amino acids. The CDR3 sequence: CASSSVGGQGQYNEQFF. The CDR3 DNA reads as TGCGCCAGCAGCTCAGTGGGGGGACAGGGACAGTACAATGAGCAGTTCTTC.

This chain uses TRBV28 with TRBJ1-6, with TRBD1 matching 9 bases. The V gene's germline CDR1 is MDHEN and CDR2 SYDVKM. CDR3 size: 14 residues. The J segment lost 9 bases and the V segment lost 6 bases, leaving 6 bases of the junction unmatched. CDR3 coding DNA: TGTGCCAGCAGGGGACAGGGTTATCGTTCACCCCTCCACTTT. It translates to CASRGQGYRSPLHF.

The chain couples TRBV5-6 to TRBJ2-2; the D is unclear. Trimming removed 6 bases at V and 2 bases at J, with 5 bases between. Germline V gene lookup returns CDR1 SGHDT and CDR2 YYEEEE. This CDR3 comprises 12 residues. CDR3 protein: CASTLNTGELFF. DNA of the CDR3: TGTGCCAGCACCCTCAACACCGGGGAGCTGTTTTTT.

The chain is built from TRBV6-5 and TRBJ1-5; unclear D gene. Germline lookup yields CDR1 MNHEY and CDR2 SVGAGI. This CDR3 is 16 amino acids long. Trimming removed 0 bases from V and 0 bases from J, with 9 bases in between. CDR3 in amino acids: CASSYSRSSSNQPQHF. Here the CDR3 DNA reads TGTGCCAGCAGTTACTCGAGATCCAGTAGCAATCAGCCCCAGCATTTT.

A remark on this clone: At the DNA level, this CDR3 is encoded by other sequences in the same sample as well. The V call is TRBV27, the J call TRBJ1-5; D remains unclear. The germline V gene has CDR1 MNHEY and CDR2 SMNVEV (reference sequence). Trimming pared 3 bases from V and 1 base from J, leaving 4 bases between. There are 13 residues in the CDR3. CDR3 protein: CASSFNSNQPQHF. The CDR3 nucleotides are TGTGCCAGCAGTTTCAACAGCAATCAGCCCCAGCATTTT.

This sequence joins TRBV6-6 and TRBJ1-3; 8 bases fit TRBD1. Germline V lookup: CDR1 MNHNY, CDR2 SVGAGI (reference sequence). CDR3 length equals 14 residues. V shed 7 bases and J 4 bases; nucleotides not matched to a gene: 6. In DNA, the CDR3 is TGTGCCAGCACCCGAGCAGGGGGCGGAAACACCATATATTTT. Translation gives CASTRAGGGNTIYF.

The chain links TRBV6-1 to TRBJ1-3, with D perhaps matching TRBD1 (6 bases). From germline, CDR1 is MNHNS and CDR2 SASEGT. With 2 bases removed from V and 2 bases from J, the gap between germline ends came to 13 bases. The CDR3 spans 16 residues. The CDR3 nucleotides are TGTGCCAGCAGTGAATTGGGGCAGGGGACTGGAAACACCATATATTTT. Its protein product is CASSELGQGTGNTIYF.

This chain connects TRBV3-1 (or the pseudogene TRBV3-2) to TRBJ1-2, with a tentative D call TRBD1 (6 bases). The ends were cut back, 1 base at V and 4 bases at J, with 13 bases in the middle. CDR1 and CDR2 (germline): LGHDT, YNNKEL (reference sequence). This CDR3 comprises 15 residues. CDR3 residues: CASSQVNIGGYGYTF. Written as DNA, the CDR3 is TGTGCCAGCAGCCAAGTTAATATAGGGGGCTATGGCTACACCTTC.

The chain uses TRBV11-2 and TRBJ2-5; 7 bases agree with TRBD2. The CDR3 has 17 residues. Germline V lookup: CDR1 SGHAT, CDR2 FQNNGV. The junction had 12 bases not matched to a gene; V was cut back by 0 bases and J by 5 bases. CDR3 sequence: CASSLDWFKRGEETQYF. As DNA, the CDR3 is TGTGCCAGCAGCTTAGATTGGTTCAAGCGGGGCGAGGAGACCCAGTACTTC.

The sample holds one count of this clone. The gene calls are TRBV11-3 and TRBJ1-1, with unresolved D. Deletions cut 5 bases from V and 0 bases from J, with 7 bases between. Germline lookup yields CDR1 SGHNT and CDR2 YENEEA. This CDR3 is built from 13 residues. CDR3 DNA: TGTGCCAGCAGCCGGGAGCTGAACACTGAAGCTTTCTTT. Its translation is CASSRELNTEAFF.